The source of this T cell receptor (beta chain) is a study of blood T cell repertoires in COVID-19. This CDR3 spans 15 amino acids. Germline assignment: CDR1 LGHDT and CDR2 YNNKEL (reference sequence). V lost 4 bases and J lost 9; bases outside the gene matches: 13. The assay was immunoSEQ multiplex PCR, and TCRdb's table has in-frame clones only and misses some. The sample lists around 380,000 clones; about 89% were seen once. The specimen was PBMCs or T cells enriched from blood (not recorded which). The origin of this receptor is a man aged 25-45 years who had recovered from COVID-19. This rearrangement joins TRBV3-1 (or the pseudogene TRBV3-2) to TRBJ2-7; 9 nucleotides align to TRBD1. CDR3 sequence: CASSRPPGQGSRQYF. CDR3 nucleotides: TGTGCCAGCAGCCGACCACCGGGACAGGGTTCCAGGCAGTACTTC.